This T cell receptor beta chain was profiled in a study of identical twins. Study-level results: Insertions were reduced in abundant cord blood beta clonotypes but not in memory repertoires.

The CDR3 runs to 15 residues. Germline V gene sequence: CDR1 SGHTA, CDR2 FQGNSA. V was clipped by 0 bases and J by 0 bases, with 9 bases between them. From the 5' RACE reads, TCRdb called clonotypes with MiXCR, one entry per CDR3 protein. The table shows a few hundred thousand distinct CDR3 sequences, with nearly 10% occurring only once. This clonotype turned up a few times. Its specificity is not known. These data also featured in a second study, about yellow fever vaccine responses in identical twins.

The sequencing input was PBMCs. This chain links TRBV7-2 with TRBJ2-7, with unresolved D. This TCR came from a woman under 30 in good health. The CDR3, as DNA: TGTGCCAGCAGCTTAGCTGCCGATGCCTCCTACGAGCAGTACTTC. Translating it yields CASSLAADASYEQYF.